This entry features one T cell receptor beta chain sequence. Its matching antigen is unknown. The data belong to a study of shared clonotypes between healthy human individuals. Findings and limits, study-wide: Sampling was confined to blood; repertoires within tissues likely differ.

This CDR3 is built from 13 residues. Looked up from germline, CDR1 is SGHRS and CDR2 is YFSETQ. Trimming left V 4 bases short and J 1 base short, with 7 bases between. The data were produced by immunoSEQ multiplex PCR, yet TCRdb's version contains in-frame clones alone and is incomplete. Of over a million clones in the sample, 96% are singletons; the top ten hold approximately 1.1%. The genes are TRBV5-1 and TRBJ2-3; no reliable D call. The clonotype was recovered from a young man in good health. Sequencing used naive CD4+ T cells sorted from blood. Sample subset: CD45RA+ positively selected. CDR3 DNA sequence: TGCGCCAGCAGCGTCGAGGGCACAGATACGCAGTATTTT. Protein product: CASSVEGTDTQYF.